This T cell receptor beta chain was identified in a study of cytomegalovirus exposure and HLA in healthy donors (dated by TCRdb to the late 2010s). For the wider study: According to an earlier analysis of a few hundred of the donors, 200 million or so T cells yielded roughly 100 million unique TCR beta sequences and around 280 Gb of sequence data. Among 350 to 400 genotyped donors of the cohort, an average of roughly 240,000 unique TCR beta nucleotide sequences were sequenced per donor, roughly 18% of them non-productive. A later analysis re-examined previously published TCR beta repertoires from just over 650 donors and added high-resolution HLA genotyping to investigate patterns of TCR occurrence. Along with the roughly 710-subject first cohort, a separate validation cohort of over a hundred different subjects was used. Typing coverage varied by locus: about 620-630 donors for A, B, C, DRB1 and DQB1; approximately 500 for DQA1; nearly 610 for DPA1; roughly 470 for DPB1. The later analysis used no new phenotypic data to find candidate immune exposures, relying instead on TCR beta sequences and their occurrence across donors. Four to six DR-DQ haplotypes were handled as single units for association and clustering, since linkage in the cohort was strong. A later genetic analysis used genome-wide SNP genotypes for about three fifths of the 666 donors, treating that subset as a discovery cohort. The study was designed to test whether signatures of past pathogen exposure could be identified by cataloging public T cell receptors. Of the roughly 400 genotyped donors, around 81% fell in the genetic ancestry cluster associated with self-reported Caucasian donors. All discovery cohort repertoires had been generated using a single sequencing platform. Roughly 300 gigabases of sequencing data and tens of millions of unique TCR sequences were included in an early release covering roughly 700 HLA-typed donors. An earlier analysis of around 540 of the donors applied high-throughput TCR beta sequencing to assess whether each TCR beta V gene segment acted as functional or pseudogenic. The study profiled the T cell repertoires of 500 to 800 subjects by immunosequencing and related them to cytomegalovirus serostatus. Both class I and class II loci were covered by HLA typing, at four-digit resolution. High-throughput TCR immunosequencing, statistical association of individual TCRs with disease status, and machine learning were combined to predict cytomegalovirus infection status. Alongside the repertoire data, information on donor age, sex, ethnicity and CMV serostatus was compiled.

Libraries were prepared through the immunoSEQ multiplex PCR assay. The multiplex PCR relied on a mix of 60 forward primers for TCR Vbeta segments and 13 reverse primers for TCR Jbeta segments. The CDR3 region of rearranged TCR beta genes was amplified from genomic DNA by a multiplex PCR assay. Amplified TCR beta libraries were sequenced as 87-base-pair reads on the Illumina HiSeq System. Concerning the study's data processing: A later analysis tallied tens of millions of unique TCR beta chains across the 700 or so repertoires, and approximately 12 million of those chains were shared by two or more donors. To remove PCR and sequencing errors, raw reads were error-corrected and collapsed into unique sequences using a nearest-neighbor algorithm that merged closely related sequences. V, D and J gene segments were assigned by aligning CDR3 sequences to IMGT reference sequences. For a sequence to be retained, a match of at least six nucleotides was required to both a V gene segment and a J gene segment. A rearrangement counted as productive if the CDR3 had no stop codons and remained in frame with V and J, and every other rearrangement counted as non-productive. Following IMGT convention, CDR3 was defined as the stretch from the second conserved V-encoded cysteine to the conserved J-encoded phenylalanine. The earlier analysis of 587 of the donors excluded sequences that lacked an unambiguous match to a single V gene segment. In an earlier analysis of some 590 of the donors, a V segment was called functional when productive rearrangements were above 56.7%, and segregating when the standard deviation between donors exceeded 5%. A statistical classification framework was built to diagnose cytomegalovirus status from the catalog of TCR beta chain sequences. A later analysis assigned V and J genes by comparing TCR nucleotide sequences with IMGT/GENE-DB human TR gene sequences. In a later analysis, CDR3 sequences and most-parsimonious VDJ recombination scenarios were assigned using the TCRdist pipeline. In a later analysis, each TCR beta chain was defined by its CDR3 amino acid sequence together with its V-gene family, and reads lacking a unique V-gene family were excluded. In a later analysis, fewer than 650 highly shared, low-generation-probability nucleotide sequences were removed to address suspected cross-contamination and a sequencing artifact. In a later analysis, a clonal expansion index was calculated for each public chain from normalized within-repertoire ranks of inferred template counts. Generation probabilities in a later analysis came from a VDJ recombination model fitted to out-of-frame rearrangements, and those results were checked against IGoR. In a later analysis, hypergeometric tests were used to score TCR-TCR, TCR-HLA and TCR-CMV co-occurrence, with a repertoire-size bias correction applied to TCR pairs. False discovery rates were estimated in a later analysis by permuting HLA or CMV assignments 20 times. In a later analysis, co-occurring TCRs were grouped using DBSCAN, and TCRdist sequence similarity was added for clustering within HLA-allele-positive subsets. For co-occurrence clustering, repertoires with fewer than 30,000 or more than 120,000 public chains were excluded, along with roughly 5 repertoires with anomalous nucleotide sharing. In its TCRdb copy, this immuneACCESS table keeps in-frame sequences only and misses some clones. Where compared with another copy, unresolved V genes explain less than half of these, and the others have no known cause. Clone size and the V and J calls come from that table; the DNA yielded D and trimming. The sample data list some 120,000 clones, and approximately 80% of these were observed just once. The ten top clones hold approximately 4% of the sample.

As to this clone: Its target antigen remains unknown. No quality values exist for individual bases; no much larger clone is one base distant.

The CDR3 has 15 amino acids, counting the end cysteine and phenylalanine. The CDR3 DNA has 45 bases and is translated from base 1. The trim is 2 bases for V and 1 base for J, with a gap of 11 bases between the germline ends. Taken from the germline V gene, the CDR1 and CDR2 loops are MNHNS and SASEGT. On the study overall, not on this receptor specifically: The authors suggested that the approach could potentially be extended to other disease states and immunological phenotypes. Because HLA typing was missing for some donors at each locus, association tests included only the typed subset. The cohort was sequenced for TCR beta chains only, and without alpha or paired-chain data the features that could be detected were limited. In a later analysis, most CMV-associated TCR beta chains were found to appear HLA-restricted, with HLA associations seemingly driven largely by CMV exposure. In a later analysis, around 17,000 TCR beta sequences were associated with specific HLA alleles at a false discovery rate of 0.05. In the study, around 160 TCR beta chains were listed as associated with cytomegalovirus. Linkage disequilibrium might explain the correlated functional status among segregating V segments, but an unknown experimental factor could not be excluded. A further reported finding was that TCR beta sequences accurately predicted the HLA-A and HLA-B alleles for most subjects in the first cohort. Broadly in line with IMGT annotations, most TCR beta V segments showed up in productive rearrangements about 90% or about 30% of the time in an earlier analysis of several hundred of the donors. Assigning TCR associations to individual alleles was difficult when HLA alleles, especially DR and DQ, strongly co-occurred. While some public TCRs were present in many individuals, most TCR sequences turned up only very rarely across donors. CMV serostatus was the only immune exposure information available for the cohort. Compared with the roughly 600-donor mean, donors in an Asian-associated ancestry cluster had fewer N-insertions in productive TCRs, according to a later genetic analysis. Cytomegalovirus status was reported to be diagnosed by the classifier with high specificity and sensitivity in both the original and validation cohorts. A later analysis reported that several top co-occurrence clusters appeared linked to parvovirus B19, influenza, CMV and Epstein-Barr virus. In a later analysis, HLA-associated TCR beta chains showed more clonal expansion and lower generation probabilities than non-associated chains that were equally common. In vitro tests confirmed that a few of the cytomegalovirus-associated TCR beta chains recognize cytomegalovirus antigens. In a later analysis, TCR association rates were found to vary across HLA loci, with the most associated TCRs seen for DRB1 alleles and the fewest for HLA-C alleles. A later genetic analysis associated a missense DCLRE1C variant with V-gene and J-gene trimming of TCR beta chains, and an independent cohort replicated the association. Because counts were too low, approximately 15 rarely observed V segments, including chromosome 9 orphons, were excluded from the earlier analysis of 587 of the donors. Presence/absence analyses assumed roughly uniform sequencing depth across donors, an assumption that may not hold. Some IMGT-functional V segments, including TRBV6-2 and TRBV6-3, could not be distinguished by the 87-base-pair reads and were therefore excluded. A cluster of highly shared sequence variants was judged likely to represent a technical artifact of the sequencing pipeline.

The cohort comprised 550 to 700 healthy bone marrow donors. All cohort members were sampled while nominally healthy, although unrecorded immune exposures were likely present. The donor was CMV seropositive and was included in the group of 250 to 300 seropositive cohort members. Every donor gave a peripheral blood sample, and the peripheral blood mononuclear cells from that sample were used for TCR beta sequencing. The Qiagen DNeasy Blood Extraction Kit was used to extract genomic DNA from the blood cell samples. The sequencing input was PBMCs. The chain uses TRBV6-1 and TRBJ2-5; TRBD1 is a possible D gene, resting on 6 matching bases. The TCR comes from a man in his thirties or forties in good health and CMV-seropositive. CDR3 protein: CASSEMGAFQETQYF. The nucleotide sequence reads TGTGCCAGCAGTGAAATGGGGGCCTTCCAAGAGACCCAGTACTTC.